This passage covers 9 T cell receptor beta chains from one sample sequenced in a study of blood T cell repertoires in COVID-19. The data were produced by immunoSEQ multiplex PCR, yet TCRdb's version contains in-frame clones alone and is incomplete. The table shows 300,000 to 400,000 clones, with 87% occurring only once. The sample comprised peripheral blood. These TCRs come from a woman aged 50 to 60 who had recovered from COVID-19.

The chain joins TRBV3-1 (or the pseudogene TRBV3-2) to TRBJ1-1; D possibly corresponds to TRBD1 (6 bases). The CDR3 consists of 15 residues. V shed 5 bases and J shed 4 bases, with 17 bases lying between them. CDR1 is LGHDT, CDR2 YNNKEL, per germline (reference sequence). Here the CDR3 reads CASSTRTEFGTEAFF. DNA for the CDR3: TGTGCCAGCAGCACCCGGACAGAGTTCGGCACTGAAGCTTTCTTT.

The V and J genes are TRBV3-1 (or the pseudogene TRBV3-2) and TRBJ2-5; D remains ambiguous. CDR3 length equals 12 residues. The V end lost 0 bases, the J end lost 5 bases, and 4 bases lay between the germline ends. The germline CDR1 and CDR2 sequences are LGHDT and YNNKEL (reference sequence). CDR3 bases: TGTGCCAGCAGCCAAGACGTGGAGACCCAGTACTTC. Its translation: CASSQDVETQYF.

Written as DNA, the CDR3 is TGTGCCAGCAGCCCACAGGGACAGGGAGGAAGAGATACGCAGTATTTT. It is translated as CASSPQGQGGRDTQYF. V gene TRBV7-2 combines with J gene TRBJ2-3, with 9 bases aligning to TRBD1. V dropped 5 bases and J dropped 5; count of bases not matched to a gene: 11. The CDR3 covers 16 residues. The V gene's germline CDR1 is SGHTA and CDR2 FQGNSA.

The V gene is TRBV19, the J gene TRBJ1-1, with D possibly TRBD1 on 5 matching bases. Germline-derived CDR1 and CDR2 are LNHDA and SQIVND (reference sequence). The CDR3 contains 15 residues. Trimming took off 5 bases at V and 2 bases at J, with 15 bases between the two ends. DNA of the CDR3: TGTGCCAGTAGTCCCTCCGGGACTGGAAACACTGAAGCTTTCTTT. It translates to CASSPSGTGNTEAFF.

DNA of the CDR3: TGTGCCAGCAGCGGAAGAACAGGGGATCACGAGCAGTACTTC. Its protein product is CASSGRTGDHEQYF. The gene calls are TRBV9 and TRBJ2-7; 7 bases map to TRBD1. The length of the CDR3 is 14 residues. The V gene's germline CDR1 is SGDLS and CDR2 YYNGEE. J lost 5 bases, V lost 3 bases, and 8 bases had no gene match.

The chain recombines TRBV30 with TRBJ1-1, with D uncertain. V lost 2 bases to trimming and J lost 0 bases, with 10 bases between them. The length of the CDR3 is 14 residues. Germline V gene data show CDR1 as GTSNPN and CDR2 as SVGIG (reference sequence). CDR3 region: CAWSRGIMNTEAFF. The CDR3 bases are TGTGCCTGGAGTAGAGGAATTATGAACACTGAAGCTTTCTTT.

The chain is built from TRBV3-1 (or the pseudogene TRBV3-2) and TRBJ2-1; 7 nucleotides match TRBD1. CDR1 and CDR2 from the germline V gene are LGHDT and YNNKEL (reference sequence). V lost 11 bases, J lost 3 bases, and 13 bases stayed unmatched. The CDR3 sequence is 15 residues long. In DNA, the CDR3 is TGTGCCCTTCACTGTCGGGACAGTGACTACAATGAGCAGTTCTTC. Translating gives CALHCRDSDYNEQFF.

This chain connects TRBV30 to TRBJ1-6; D is possibly TRBD1 (6 bases). The V end was cut by 4 bases, the J end by 10 bases, with 17 bases between. Germline V gene lookup returns CDR1 GTSNPN and CDR2 SVGIG (reference sequence). CDR3 length: 14 residues. In DNA, the CDR3 is TGTGCCTGGATGAGGGGGGGTATGGAATCACCCCTCCACTTT. It translates to CAWMRGGMESPLHF.

This clone was counted once. The chain is built from TRBV5-1 and TRBJ1-2, with a possible D match to TRBD1 (5 bases). V was trimmed by 4 bases and J by 4 bases, leaving 23 bases between them. The CDR3 length is 17 residues. Germline assignment: CDR1 SGHRS and CDR2 YFSETQ. This CDR3 reads CASSLDPTVTTVYGYTF. CDR3 sequence (DNA): TGCGCCAGCAGCCTTGACCCGACAGTAACTACTGTCTATGGCTACACCTTC.